What follows is one T cell receptor beta chain and its context. The data were taken from a study of PD-L1 blockade in urothelial cancer. In the study overall: Counts from blood samples showed a median of 141,255 T cells.

Each PCR received spiked synthetic TCR analog templates. Sequencing was performed with immunoSEQ multiplex PCR; in TCRdb, only in-frame clones are kept and a portion is missing. Among 70,000 to 75,000 clones listed, roughly nine tenths were seen once. The length of the CDR3 is 13 residues. V lost 3 bases, J lost 3 bases, and 8 bases lay in between. Germline lookup yields CDR1 LNHDA and CDR2 SQIVND (reference sequence). This receptor was identified in a man in his fifties or sixties with urothelial cancer. The source was PBMCs, collected around atezolizumab (anti-PD-L1) treatment. This chain uses TRBV19 with TRBJ1-2; D call uncertain. CDR3 in amino acids: CASSIGGYYGYTF. For the CDR3, the DNA is TGTGCCAGTAGTATCGGCGGATACTATGGCTACACCTTC.